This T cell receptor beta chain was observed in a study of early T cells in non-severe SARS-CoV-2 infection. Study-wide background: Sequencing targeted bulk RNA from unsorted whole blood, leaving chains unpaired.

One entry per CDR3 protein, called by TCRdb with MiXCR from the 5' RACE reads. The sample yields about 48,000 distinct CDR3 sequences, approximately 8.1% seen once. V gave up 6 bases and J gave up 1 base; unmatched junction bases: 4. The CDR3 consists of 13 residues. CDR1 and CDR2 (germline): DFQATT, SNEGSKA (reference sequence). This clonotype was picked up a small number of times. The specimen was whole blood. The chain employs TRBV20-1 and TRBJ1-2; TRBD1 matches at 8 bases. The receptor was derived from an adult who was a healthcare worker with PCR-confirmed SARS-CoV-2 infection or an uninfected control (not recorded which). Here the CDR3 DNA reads TGCAGTGCGCGGACAGGGTTTAACTATGGCTACACCTTC. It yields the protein CSARTGFNYGYTF.